This TCR beta chain was identified in a study of T cell responses to AZD1222 COVID-19 vaccine. Concerning this clone itself: The antigen is not known.

The table came from immunoSEQ multiplex PCR; TCRdb's copy has only in-frame clones and leaves some out. Of about 99,000 clones in the sample, around 91% were seen once. Overall study findings and caveats: It was only a handful of AZD1222 recipients who were seropositive at baseline.

This TCR derives from an adult in good health. The sequenced sample was peripheral blood, obtained on day 0 of AZD1222 vaccination.

CDR3 DNA: TGTGCCAGCAGCCAACCGAAAGGACTAGCGGGAATTGACGAGCAGTACTTC. It is translated as CASSQPKGLAGIDEQYF. The genes are TRBV3-1 (or the pseudogene TRBV3-2) and TRBJ2-7; 12 bases fit TRBD2. J gave up 5 bases and V 2 bases, and 10 bases lay outside the gene matches. The CDR3 sequence is 17 residues long. The germline V gene has CDR1 LGHDT and CDR2 YNNKEL (reference sequence).